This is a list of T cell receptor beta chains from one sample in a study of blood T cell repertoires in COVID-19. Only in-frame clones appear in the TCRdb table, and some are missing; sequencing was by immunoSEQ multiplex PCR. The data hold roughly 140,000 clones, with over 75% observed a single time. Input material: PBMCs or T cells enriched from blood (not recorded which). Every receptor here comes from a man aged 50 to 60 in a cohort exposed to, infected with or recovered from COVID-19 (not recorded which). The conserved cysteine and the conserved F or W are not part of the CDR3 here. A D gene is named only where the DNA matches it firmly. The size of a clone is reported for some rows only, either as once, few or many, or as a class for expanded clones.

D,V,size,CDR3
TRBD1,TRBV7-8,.,ASSLGTVSSPLH
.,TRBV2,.,ASSQGQQYNEKLF
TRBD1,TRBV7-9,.,ASSFGDSRFTPQH
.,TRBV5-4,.,ASSQAQVGGELF
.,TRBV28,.,ASSSPGTLVGEQF
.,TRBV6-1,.,ASSDTSSYNSPLH
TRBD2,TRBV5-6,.,ASSLASGGETQY
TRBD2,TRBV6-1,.,ASSDGLAEGFQETQY
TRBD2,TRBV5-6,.,ASSLSGGESTGELF
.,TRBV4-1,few,ASSQEGGARQPQH
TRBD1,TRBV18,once,ASSRNTGDGNTIY
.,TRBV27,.,ASSAIAVSYEQY
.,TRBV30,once,AWMGVERGNGYT
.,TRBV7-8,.,ASSLADQPQH
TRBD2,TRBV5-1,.,ASSTIGTRGETQY
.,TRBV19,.,ASRPQGVRNQPQH
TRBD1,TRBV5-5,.,ASSDRGHWEQF
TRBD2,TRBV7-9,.,ASSSTSTFRLEQY
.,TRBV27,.,ASSFAQGWGYT
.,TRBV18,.,ASSPLSGKLF
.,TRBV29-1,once,SVEGTKISYNEQF
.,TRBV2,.,ASSETPAYTGGTEAF
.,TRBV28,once,ASHPSGGLGYAF
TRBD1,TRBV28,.,ASSPGQGVYEQY
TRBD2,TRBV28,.,ASSKPAGAGNEQF
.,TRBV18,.,ASSPEAKETQY
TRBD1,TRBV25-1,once,ATQDRGVKAYGYT
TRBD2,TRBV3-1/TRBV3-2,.,ASSQVTGLAETQY
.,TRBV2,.,ASSESANYGYT
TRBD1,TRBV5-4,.,ASSSIRMTGGRVGYT
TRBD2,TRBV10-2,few,ASRAGDTGELF